These 30 T cell receptor beta chains came from one sample sequenced in a study of T cell responses to AZD1222 COVID-19 vaccine. Some clones are missing from TCRdb's copy, which holds only in-frame ones; the method was immunoSEQ multiplex PCR. Of roughly 130,000 clones in the sample, more than 85% were seen once. The sample in question was peripheral blood, obtained on day 0 of AZD1222 vaccination. The receptor source for this set is an adult in good health.

The CDR3 bases are TGTGCCAGCAGTCAGGGACAGGGGGTTTCACCCCTCCACTTT. It yields the protein CASSQGQGVSPLHF. The chain recombines TRBV7-2 with TRBJ1-6, with 11 bases lining up with TRBD1. Looked up from germline, CDR1 is SGHTA and CDR2 is FQGNSA. CDR3 length equals 14 residues. Trimming took 6 bases from V and 9 from J; bases not matched to a gene: 4. The full variable domain, with the rest looked up from reference TRBV7-2 and TRBJ1-6, is GAGVSQSPSNKVTEKGKDVELRCDPISGHTALYWYRQSLGQGLEFLIYFQGNSAPDKSGLPSDRFSAERTGGSVSTLTIQRTQQEDSAVYLCASSQGQGVSPLHFGNGTRLTVT.

The gene calls are TRBV7-8 and TRBJ2-6; a possible D gene is TRBD1 (6 bases). The length of the CDR3 is 17 residues. V was trimmed by 2 bases and J by 0 bases, leaving 11 bases between them. The V gene's germline CDR1 is SGHVS and CDR2 FQNEAQ. The CDR3 coding sequence is TGTGCCAGCAGCTTATACTCAGGGGCCTCTGGGGCCAACGTCCTGACTTTC. Translating gives CASSLYSGASGANVLTF. Full variable domain (rest looked up from reference TRBV7-8 and TRBJ2-6): GAGVSQSPRYKVAKRGQDVALRCDPISGHVSLFWYQQALGQGPEFLTYFQNEAQLDKSGLPSDRFFAERPEGSVSTLKIQRTQQEDSAVYLCASSLYSGASGANVLTFGAGSRLTVL.

The V and J genes are TRBV11-2 and TRBJ2-7; either TRBD1 or TRBD2 may supply D (5 bases each). V was pared by 3 bases and J by 6 bases, with 15 bases between. CDR3 length: 14 amino acids. Germline V gives CDR1 SGHAT, CDR2 FQNNGV. Here the CDR3 reads CASSFGGELSEQYF. CDR3 coding DNA: TGTGCCAGCAGCTTTGGGGGTGAGCTTAGCGAGCAGTACTTC.

This chain links TRBV6-5 with TRBJ2-7; 9 positions agree with TRBD1. The CDR3 totals 14 residues. Looked up from germline, CDR1 is MNHEY and CDR2 is SVGAGI. V lost 5 bases to trimming and J lost 4 bases; unmatched junction nucleotides: 6. The CDR3 sequence is CASSTGGVEYEQYF. The DNA of the CDR3 is TGTGCCAGCAGTACAGGGGGCGTGGAATACGAGCAGTACTTC.

CDR3 sequence (DNA): TGTGCCAGCAGTGAGTATGGGACGGGCAATCAGCCCCAGCATTTT. Residues: CASSEYGTGNQPQHF. The genes are TRBV27 and TRBJ1-5, with D perhaps matching TRBD1 (5 bases). The CDR3 is 15 amino acids. Between the trimmed V and J ends, which lost 5 bases and 2 bases, there was a span of 13 bases. Per the germline V gene, CDR1 is MNHEY and CDR2 is SMNVEV (reference sequence).

The V gene is TRBV29-1, the J gene TRBJ1-1; D gene ambiguous. Germline loops: CDR1 SQVTM, CDR2 ANQGSEA. This CDR3 has 15 amino acids. V was pared by 4 bases and J by 1 base, with 16 bases between. This CDR3 is CSVGNRATRNTEAFF. CDR3 coding DNA: TGCAGCGTTGGGAATCGGGCCACACGGAACACTGAAGCTTTCTTT.

The chain links TRBV3-1 (or the pseudogene TRBV3-2) to TRBJ2-3, with D unclear. V lost 5 bases to trimming and J lost 4 bases, with 10 bases between them. The CDR3 loop spans 13 amino acids. Germline V gene sequence: CDR1 LGHDT, CDR2 YNNKEL (reference sequence). CDR3 loop: CASSSSGADTQYF. The CDR3 bases are TGTGCCAGCAGCTCCTCCGGCGCAGATACGCAGTATTTT.

The V call is TRBV6-1, the J call TRBJ1-6, with 7 bases fitting TRBD1. With 7 bases clipped from V and 7 bases from J, the junction kept 7 bases outside the gene matches. The V gene's germline CDR1 is MNHNS and CDR2 SASEGT. The CDR3 spans 14 residues. CDR3 nucleotides: TGTGCCAGCAATGAGGGGGCGCGGAATTCACCCCTCCACTTT. As protein: CASNEGARNSPLHF.

This clone has a single count. The rearrangement links TRBV10-3 to TRBJ2-7, with unresolved D. Germline CDR1 and CDR2: ENHRY and SYGVKD. This CDR3 is 14 amino acids long. Between the trimmed V and J ends, which lost 4 bases and 0 bases, there was a span of 10 bases. This chain's CDR3 is CAISALRTSYEQYF. The CDR3 nucleotides read TGTGCCATCAGTGCTCTTCGGACCTCCTACGAGCAGTACTTC.

This clone was counted a single time. The genes are TRBV18 and TRBJ2-2; possible D gene TRBD1, 6 bases. The V gene's germline CDR1 is KGHSH and CDR2 LQKENI. V was pared by 5 bases and J by 4 bases, with 8 bases between. There are 13 residues in the CDR3. The CDR3 nucleotides are TGTGCCAGCTCATCACAGGGCACCGGGGAGCTGTTTTTT. This translates into CASSSQGTGELFF.

The V gene is TRBV29-1, the J gene TRBJ2-2; tentative D call: TRBD1 (6 bases). This CDR3 is 14 amino acids long. The V end was cut by 3 bases, the J end by 7 bases, with 15 bases between. Per germline, CDR1 SQVTM and CDR2 ANQGSEA. The CDR3 here is CSVEGQGIIGELFF. CDR3 sequence (DNA): TGCAGCGTTGAGGGCCAGGGGATCATCGGGGAGCTGTTTTTT.

V usage is TRBV14 and J usage is TRBJ2-1, with TRBD2 matching over 15 bases. CDR1 and CDR2 from the germline V gene are SGHDN and FVKESK. The CDR3 has 19 residues. V was pared by 4 bases and J by 4 bases, with 11 bases of the junction left unmatched. This chain's CDR3 is CASSPLLGLAGGNYNEQFF. CDR3 DNA sequence: TGTGCCAGCAGCCCGCTATTAGGACTAGCGGGAGGGAATTACAATGAGCAGTTCTTC.

The chain recombines TRBV20-1 with TRBJ2-3, with D unresolved. This CDR3 is 15 amino acids long. CDR1 is DFQATT and CDR2 is SNEGSKA in the germline V gene (reference sequence). The V end lost 3 bases, the J end lost 0 bases, and 13 bases lay between the germline ends. CDR3 loop: CSASNYQTSTDTQYF. Here the CDR3 DNA reads TGCAGTGCTAGTAACTACCAAACTAGCACAGATACGCAGTATTTT.

The genes are TRBV7-3 and TRBJ2-7; the D gene is possibly TRBD2 (5 bases). Germline V gene data show CDR1 as SGHTA and CDR2 as FQGTGA. The CDR3 totals 14 residues. Trimming cost V 5 bases and J 5 bases, with 16 bases left between them. This chain's CDR3 is CASSLWPSGDEQYF. Here the CDR3 DNA reads TGTGCCAGCAGCCTCTGGCCGTCCGGGGACGAGCAGTACTTC. The whole variable domain, remainder taken from reference TRBV7-3 and TRBJ2-7, is GAGVSQTPSNKVTEKGKYVELRCDPISGHTALYWYRQSLGQGPEFLIYFQGTGAADDSGLPNDRFFAVRPEGSVSTLKIQRTERGDSAVYLCASSLWPSGDEQYFGPGTRLTVT.

V gene TRBV4-2 combines with J gene TRBJ2-1; D perhaps matches TRBD2 (5 bases). Germline loops: CDR1 LGHNA, CDR2 YNFKEQ. The CDR3 totals 16 residues. The V end lost 0 bases, the J end lost 4 bases, and 13 bases lay between the germline ends. CDR3 coding DNA: TGTGCCAGCAGCCAAGAGATCCGGGAAAGATACAATGAGCAGTTCTTC. It specifies CASSQEIRERYNEQFF.

The chain combines TRBV15 with TRBJ2-7; possibly TRBD2 for D (5 bases). This CDR3 has 16 amino acids. Germline CDR1 reads LNHNV; CDR2 reads YYDKDF (reference sequence). V dropped 1 base and J dropped 0 bases, with 13 bases sitting between them. The CDR3 here is CATSRGQAESSYEQYF. CDR3 DNA sequence: TGTGCCACCAGCAGAGGCCAAGCGGAGAGCTCCTACGAGCAGTACTTC.

V gene TRBV12-2 combines with J gene TRBJ2-5; TRBD2 is the table's D call and was not checked against the DNA. TRBV12-2 corresponds to a pseudogene. The CDR3 length is 15 residues. CDR3 sequence (DNA): TGTGCAAGTCGCTTAGTGGGACTAACCCAAGAGACCCAGTACTTC. It yields the protein CASRLVGLTQETQYF.

The rearrangement uses TRBV19 and TRBJ1-1, with D perhaps TRBD1 (5 bases). This CDR3 contains 13 residues. Germline V lookup: CDR1 LNHDA, CDR2 SQIVND (reference sequence). Trimming pared 6 bases from V and 3 bases from J, leaving 11 bases between. CDR3 nucleotides: TGTGCCAGTAGGGGGGAGGGGTACACTGAAGCTTTCTTT. Protein product: CASRGEGYTEAFF.

This chain links TRBV6-2 or TRBV6-3 with TRBJ1-5, with D possibly matching TRBD1 (5 bases). Looked up from germline, CDR1 is MNHEY and CDR2 is SVGEGT. The CDR3 extends over 18 amino acids. Trimming left V 2 bases short and J 0 bases short, with 17 bases between. The CDR3 is CASSYPSRESFSNQPQHF. For the CDR3, the DNA is TGTGCCAGCAGTTACCCCTCCAGGGAGTCGTTTAGCAATCAGCCCCAGCATTTT.

The CDR3 sequence is CASGPGGMLWAQYF. CDR3 DNA: TGTGCCAGCGGGCCGGGGGGTATGCTGTGGGCGCAGTACTTC. The rearrangement uses TRBV7-8 and TRBJ2-7; TRBD2 matches at 7 bases. The J segment lost 9 bases and the V segment lost 8 bases, leaving 16 bases of the junction unmatched. The CDR3 contains 14 residues. The germline gives CDR1 SGHVS, CDR2 FQNEAQ.

The chain uses TRBV29-1 and TRBJ2-7, with D possibly being TRBD1 (6 bases). CDR3 length equals 11 residues. V lost 4 bases and J 5 bases, leaving 9 bases between the germline ends. Germline assignment: CDR1 SQVTM and CDR2 ANQGSEA. The CDR3 sequence: CSVGQVDEQYF. CDR3 in DNA: TGCAGCGTTGGACAGGTGGACGAGCAGTACTTC.

V is TRBV5-6 and J is TRBJ1-4; D is uncertain. Germline-derived CDR1 and CDR2 are SGHDT and YYEEEE. V was pared by 0 bases and J by 0 bases, with 6 bases between. The CDR3 loop spans 15 amino acids. CDR3 in amino acids: CASSLGQATNEKLFF. CDR3 DNA sequence: TGTGCCAGCAGCTTGGGGCAGGCAACTAATGAAAAACTGTTTTTT.

The V call is TRBV6-6, the J call TRBJ1-1; D not resolved. V was pared by 4 bases and J by 4 bases, with 16 bases between. In germline, CDR1 is MNHNY, CDR2 SVGAGI (reference sequence). The CDR3 is 15 residues long. Here the CDR3 DNA reads TGTGCCAGCAGTTTCGCTCCCTCAGGCAGCACTGAAGCTTTCTTT. As protein: CASSFAPSGSTEAFF.

V and J are TRBV7-9 and TRBJ1-4, with TRBD1 matching 7 bases. The length of the CDR3 is 15 residues. Germline CDR1 SEHNR, CDR2 FQNEAQ (reference sequence). The ends lost 1 base at V and 8 bases at J; junction bases unmatched: 7. The CDR3 DNA follows: TGTGCCAGCAGCTTAGGACAGGGTAGCGAAGAAAAACTGTTTTTT. Translation: CASSLGQGSEEKLFF.

The chain employs TRBV5-4 and TRBJ2-4; D ambiguous. The V gene lost 0 bases and the J gene lost 1 base, with 5 bases spanning the gap. Germline CDR1 is SGHNT and CDR2 is YYREEE (reference sequence). The CDR3 is made up of 14 amino acids. The CDR3 region is CASSLGGAKNIQYF. CDR3 DNA sequence: TGTGCCAGCAGCTTGGGTGGTGCCAAAAACATTCAGTACTTC.

This chain uses TRBV7-9 with TRBJ1-1; D unclear. Germline CDR1 and CDR2: SEHNR and FQNEAQ (reference sequence). The CDR3 has 15 residues. V gave up 1 base and J gave up 1 base, with 10 bases separating them. The CDR3 region is CASSLGGIKNTEAFF. CDR3 sequence (DNA): TGTGCCAGCAGCTTAGGAGGCATTAAGAACACTGAAGCTTTCTTT.

This chain joins TRBV19 and TRBJ1-4, with D perhaps TRBD1 (6 bases). Looked up from germline, CDR1 is LNHDA and CDR2 is SQIVND (reference sequence). The V end lost 8 bases, the J end lost 0 bases, and 10 bases lay between the germline ends. This CDR3 spans 14 amino acids. The CDR3 is CASGGQATNEKLFF. The DNA for the CDR3 is TGTGCCAGTGGGGGCCAGGCAACTAATGAAAAACTGTTTTTT. Variable domain in full (rest from reference TRBV19 and TRBJ1-4): DGGITQSPKYLFRKEGQNVTLSCEQNLNHDAMYWYRQDPGQGLRLIYYSQIVNDFQKGDIAEGYSVSREKKESFPLTVTSAQKNPTAFYLCASGGQATNEKLFFGSGTQLSVL.

The J gene is TRBJ1-1, the V gene TRBV7-3; D is ambiguous. The ends were cut back, 5 bases at V and 5 bases at J, with 12 bases in the middle. Germline CDR1 reads SGHTA; CDR2 reads FQGTGA. The length of the CDR3 is 13 residues. The CDR3 reads CASSPQAGTEAFF. The CDR3 bases are TGTGCCAGCAGCCCTCAGGCGGGGACTGAAGCTTTCTTT.

The chain joins TRBV4-2 to TRBJ2-2; no clear D. V was cut by 3 bases and J by 0 bases, with 11 bases left in between. The V gene's germline CDR1 is LGHNA and CDR2 YNFKEQ. This CDR3 has 16 residues. CDR3 bases: TGTGCCAGCAGCCATCCTAGGGCTTCGAACACCGGGGAGCTGTTTTTT. As protein: CASSHPRASNTGELFF.

The chain recombines TRBV2 with TRBJ2-7; 10 nucleotides align to TRBD2. This CDR3 region has 14 residues. Germline assignment: CDR1 SNHLY and CDR2 FYNNEI. Losses at the gene ends were 8 bases for V and 2 bases for J; bases not matched to a gene: 6. Here the CDR3 reads CASRSGRNTYEQYF. CDR3 nucleotides: TGTGCCAGCCGTAGCGGGAGGAACACCTACGAGCAGTACTTC. Full variable domain (rest looked up from reference TRBV2 and TRBJ2-7): EPEVTQTPSHQVTQMGQEVILRCVPISNHLYFYWYRQILGQKVEFLVSFYNNEISEKSEIFDDQFSVERPDGSNFTLKIRSTKLEDSAMYFCASRSGRNTYEQYFGPGTRLTVT.